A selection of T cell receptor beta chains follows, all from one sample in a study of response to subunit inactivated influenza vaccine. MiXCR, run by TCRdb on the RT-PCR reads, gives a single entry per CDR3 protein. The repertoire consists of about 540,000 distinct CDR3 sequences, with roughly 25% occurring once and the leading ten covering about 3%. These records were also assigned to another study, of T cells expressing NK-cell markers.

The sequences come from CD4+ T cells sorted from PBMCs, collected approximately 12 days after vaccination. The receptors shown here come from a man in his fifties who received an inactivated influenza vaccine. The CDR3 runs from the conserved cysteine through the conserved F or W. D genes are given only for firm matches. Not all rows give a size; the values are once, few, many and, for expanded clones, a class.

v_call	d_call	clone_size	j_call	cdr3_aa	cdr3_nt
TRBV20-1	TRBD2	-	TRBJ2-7	CSVSSAGDTYEQYF	TGCAGTGTCTCATCAGCGGGAGACACCTACGAGCAGTACTTC
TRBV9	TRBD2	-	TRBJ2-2	CASSEGTSGYTGELFF	TGTGCCAGCAGCGAGGGGACTAGCGGGTATACCGGGGAGCTGTTTTTT
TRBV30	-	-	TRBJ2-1	CAWGTGNEQFF	TGTGCCTGGGGGACGGGCAATGAGCAGTTCTTC
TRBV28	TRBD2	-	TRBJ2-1	CASSLWGSGRILNEQFF	TGTGCCAGCAGTTTATGGGGTAGCGGGAGGATACTCAATGAGCAGTTCTTC
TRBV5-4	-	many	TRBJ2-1	CASSLTGANEQFF	TGTGCCAGCAGCCTCACGGGAGCCAATGAGCAGTTCTTC
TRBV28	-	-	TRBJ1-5	CASSQEEGHQPQHF	TGTGCCAGCAGTCAAGAGGAGGGCCATCAGCCCCAGCATTTT
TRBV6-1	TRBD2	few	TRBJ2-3	CASSALSTSGTSTDTQYF	TGTGCCAGCAGTGCCCTGTCTACTAGCGGGACGAGCACAGATACGCAGTATTTT
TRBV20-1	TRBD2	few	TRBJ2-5	CSASPSGPTAQYF	TGCAGTGCTAGTCCTAGCGGTCCCACGGCCCAGTACTTC
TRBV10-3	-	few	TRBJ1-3	CAISDSAISGNTIYF	TGTGCCATCAGTGACAGCGCTATCTCTGGAAACACCATATATTTT
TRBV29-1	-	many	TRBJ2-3	CSVRQDDTDTQYF	TGCAGCGTTCGACAGGACGACACAGATACGCAGTATTTT
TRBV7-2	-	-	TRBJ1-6	CASSLLQGNSPLHF	TGTGCCAGCAGCTTATTGCAGGGTAATTCACCCCTCCACTTT
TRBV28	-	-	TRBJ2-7	CASMSWTERYEQYF	TGTGCCAGCATGTCCTGGACAGAGCGCTACGAGCAGTACTTC
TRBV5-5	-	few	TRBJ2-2	CASSPGATPNTGELFF	TGTGCCAGCAGCCCTGGGGCGACCCCAAACACCGGGGAGCTGTTTTTT
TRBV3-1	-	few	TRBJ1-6	CASNFVSLNSPLHF	TGTGCCAGCAATTTCGTATCTCTTAATTCACCCCTCCACTTT
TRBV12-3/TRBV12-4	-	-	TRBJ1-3	CASSAAAVGGNTIYF	TGTGCCAGCAGCGCGGCAGCAGTCGGGGGAAACACCATATATTTT
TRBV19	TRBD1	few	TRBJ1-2	CASSIPNRQGPPYGYTF	TGTGCCAGTAGCATTCCAAATCGACAGGGGCCTCCCTATGGCTACACCTTC
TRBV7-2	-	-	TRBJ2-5	CASSLASGRKTQYF	TGTGCCAGCAGCTTAGCGTCGGGGCGGAAGACCCAGTACTTC
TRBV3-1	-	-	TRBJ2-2	CASRLLNTGELFF	TGTGCCAGCAGACTTCTAAACACCGGGGAGCTGTTTTTT
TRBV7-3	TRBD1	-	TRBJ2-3	CASSPTGGLTQYF	TGTGCCAGCAGCCCCACAGGGGGCCTTACGCAGTATTTT
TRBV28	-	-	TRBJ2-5	CASSFPKLRGRGNQETQYF	TGTGCCAGCAGTTTCCCTAAACTCAGGGGAAGGGGTAACCAAGAGACCCAGTACTTC
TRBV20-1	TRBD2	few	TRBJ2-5	CSAAELSGSGETQYF	TGCAGTGCCGCGGAACTCAGCGGGAGTGGCGAGACCCAGTACTTC
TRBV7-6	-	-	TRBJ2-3	CASSPAVTRTDTQYF	TGTGCCAGCAGCCCGGCCGTGACTAGGACAGATACGCAGTATTTT
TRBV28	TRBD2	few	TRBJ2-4	CASSLTSGGNIQYF	TGTGCCAGCAGTTTGACTAGCGGAGGAAACATTCAGTACTTC
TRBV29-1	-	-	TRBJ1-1	CSVSPNTEAFF	TGCAGCGTTAGCCCGAACACTGAAGCTTTCTTT
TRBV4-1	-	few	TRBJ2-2	CASSQEGSLTGELFF	TGCGCCAGCAGCCAAGAGGGCAGTTTGACCGGGGAGCTGTTTTTT
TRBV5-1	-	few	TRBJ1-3	CASSDTGSGNTIYF	TGCGCCAGCAGCGACACAGGCTCTGGAAACACCATATATTTT
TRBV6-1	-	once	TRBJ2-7	CASRSGTPRGEQYF	TGTGCCAGCAGGTCCGGGACCCCAAGAGGGGAGCAGTACTTC
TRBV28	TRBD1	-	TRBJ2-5	CASSTTGTQETQYF	TGTGCCAGCAGTACGACAGGGACCCAAGAGACCCAGTACTTC
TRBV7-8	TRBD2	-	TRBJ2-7	CASSLGGASGAYEQYF	TGTGCCAGCAGCTTAGGTGGGGCTAGCGGGGCCTACGAGCAGTACTTC
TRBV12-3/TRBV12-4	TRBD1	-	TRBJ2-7	CASSLETGMWEQYF	TGTGCCAGCAGTTTAGAGACAGGGATGTGGGAGCAGTACTTC
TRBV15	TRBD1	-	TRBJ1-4	CATKQGAVAATNEKLFF	TGTGCCACCAAACAGGGGGCTGTGGCCGCAACTAATGAAAAACTGTTTTTT
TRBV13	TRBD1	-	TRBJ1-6	CASSLQGANSPLHF	TGTGCCAGCAGCTTACAGGGGGCGAACTCACCCCTCCACTTT
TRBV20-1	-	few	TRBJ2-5	CSARSGRETQYF	TGCAGTGCTAGGTCCGGGAGAGAGACCCAGTACTTC
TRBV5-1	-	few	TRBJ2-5	CASSIGPRETQYF	TGCGCCAGCAGCATCGGACCGCGGGAGACCCAGTACTTC
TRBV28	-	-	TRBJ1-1	CASSVDPRGQNTEAFF	TGTGCCAGCAGCGTAGACCCCAGGGGACAGAACACTGAAGCTTTCTTT
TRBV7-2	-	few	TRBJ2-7	CASRLLAKSSYEQYF	TGTGCCAGCAGGCTTCTAGCTAAAAGCTCCTACGAGCAGTACTTC
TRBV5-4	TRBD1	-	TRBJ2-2	CASSVPGQGVTGELFF	TGTGCCAGCAGCGTACCGGGACAGGGGGTTACCGGGGAGCTGTTTTTT
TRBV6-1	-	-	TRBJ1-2	CASSEGAGINYGYTF	TGTGCCAGCAGTGAAGGAGCCGGGATTAACTATGGCTACACCTTC
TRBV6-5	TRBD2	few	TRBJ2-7	CASSYAGHSLAGNYEQYF	TGTGCCAGCAGTTACGCTGGACACTCACTAGCGGGTAACTACGAGCAGTACTTC
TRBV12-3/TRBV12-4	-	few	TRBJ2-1	CASSLIGGNEQFF	TGTGCCAGCAGTTTAATAGGGGGCAATGAGCAGTTCTTC
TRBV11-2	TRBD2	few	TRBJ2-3	CASSVLAGDTQYF	TGTGCCAGCAGCGTACTAGCGGGGGATACGCAGTATTTT
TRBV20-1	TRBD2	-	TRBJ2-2	CCARDFAAGGQTGELFF	TGCTGTGCTAGAGATTTTGCAGCGGGAGGGCAGACCGGGGAGCTGTTTTTT
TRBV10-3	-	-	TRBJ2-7	CAISESSGAYAYF	TGTGCCATCAGTGAGTCTTCGGGAGCTTACGCCTACTTC
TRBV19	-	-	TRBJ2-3	CASMKGVGTTDTQYF	TGTGCCAGTATGAAGGGGGTGGGAACCACAGATACGCAGTATTTT
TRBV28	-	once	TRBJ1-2	CASSLSTGLFYGYTF	TGTGCCAGCAGTTTAAGTACTGGGCTGTTCTATGGCTACACCTTC
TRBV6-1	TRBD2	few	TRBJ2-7	CASSENPGLAAEQYF	TGTGCCAGCAGCGAGAACCCGGGACTAGCAGCCGAGCAGTACTTC
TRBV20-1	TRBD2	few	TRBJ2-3	CSASSREGSTDTQYF	TGCAGTGCTAGTTCGCGGGAGGGTAGCACAGATACGCAGTATTTT
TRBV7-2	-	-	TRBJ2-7	CASSLDSAGLYEQYF	TGTGCCAGCAGCTTAGATTCCGCGGGGTTATACGAGCAGTACTTC
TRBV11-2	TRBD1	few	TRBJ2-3	CASSPWDSSTDTQYF	TGTGCCAGCAGCCCCTGGGACAGCAGCACAGATACGCAGTATTTT
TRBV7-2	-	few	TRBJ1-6	CASSPLFRSPLHF	TGTGCCAGCAGCCCACTTTTCCGATCACCCCTCCACTTT
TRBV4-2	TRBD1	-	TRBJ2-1	CASSQDVVRGSHEQFF	TGTGCCAGCAGCCAAGATGTAGTCAGGGGGAGTCATGAGCAGTTCTTC
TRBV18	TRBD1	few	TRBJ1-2	CASSRGQGNGRGYTF	TGTGCCAGCTCACGGGGACAGGGGAACGGCCGCGGCTACACCTTC
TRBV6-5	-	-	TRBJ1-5	CASSWQGIGNQPQHF	TGTGCCAGCAGTTGGCAGGGGATCGGCAATCAGCCCCAGCATTTT
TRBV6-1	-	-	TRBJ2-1	CASRVTHASKNEQFF	TGTGCCAGCAGAGTTACACACGCTAGCAAGAATGAGCAGTTCTTC
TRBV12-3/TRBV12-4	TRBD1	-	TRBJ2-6	CASRQNPPTGGAHGANVLTF	TGTGCCAGCAGACAGAACCCCCCGACAGGGGGCGCACATGGGGCCAACGTCCTGACTTTC
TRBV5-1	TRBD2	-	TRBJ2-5	CASSPGGMLETQYF	TGCGCCAGCAGCCCGGGAGGGATGCTCGAGACCCAGTACTTC
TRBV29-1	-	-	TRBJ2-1	CSVEKQFNEQFF	TGCAGCGTTGAAAAACAGTTCAATGAGCAGTTCTTC
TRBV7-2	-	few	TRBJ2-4	CASSATLAKNIQYF	TGTGCCAGCAGCGCCACTCTAGCCAAAAACATTCAGTACTTC
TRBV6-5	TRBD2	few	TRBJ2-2	CASSYQTSGGSNTGELFF	TGTGCCAGCAGTTACCAGACTAGCGGGGGTTCGAACACCGGGGAGCTGTTTTTT
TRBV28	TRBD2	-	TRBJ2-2	CASSLLAGGPYGGELFF	TGTGCCAGCAGTTTGCTAGCGGGAGGGCCCTACGGTGGGGAGCTGTTTTTT